The text below deals with one T cell receptor (beta chain). The CDR3 is 18 amino acids. Germline V gives CDR1 MNHNS, CDR2 SASEGT. Trimming shortened V by 2 bases and J by 7 bases, and 21 bases separated the two germline ends. This sample is part of a study of blood T cell repertoires in COVID-19. Study information: Whether acute or convalescent, the COVID-19 samples came from the United States, Italy and Spain.

As processed by the authors: Amplifying reference gene primers gave estimates of nucleated cell counts. The assay was immunoSEQ multiplex PCR, and TCRdb's table has in-frame clones only and misses some. V and J calls and clone size are as listed in that table; D and trimming were resolved from the DNA. The table records about 140,000 clones, over 65% of them present only once. Sample: peripheral blood. The chain recombines TRBV6-1 with TRBJ1-6, with D tentatively TRBD1 (5 bases). This TCR derives from a woman older than 75 with active or convalescent COVID-19. CDR3 bases: TGTGCCAGCAGTGAATTTCGGAATACCAGGGTGGAAAATTCACCCCTCCACTTT. Translating it yields CASSEFRNTRVENSPLHF.